This T cell receptor (beta chain) was documented in a study of cytomegalovirus exposure and HLA in healthy donors. Background on the study: An earlier analysis found some 120 million unique TCR beta sequences from approximately 200 million T cells.

The germline V and J ends were trimmed by 0 bases and 7 bases, with 16 bases remaining between them. CDR1 is MNHEY and CDR2 is SVGAGI in the germline V gene. This CDR3 contains 16 residues. The PCR made use of 60 Vbeta and 13 Jbeta primers. TCRdb keeps only in-frame clones here, not all; method: immunoSEQ multiplex PCR. The sample consists of 200,000 to 250,000 clones, 77% of them appearing once. This clone was detected only a few times. Sequences were obtained from PBMCs. The origin of this receptor is a woman aged 60-75 years in good health and CMV-seropositive. The gene calls are TRBV6-5 and TRBJ1-5, with D uncertain. CDR3 nucleotides: TGTGCCAGCAGTTACTCGCGACCGGCGGTAGGACAGCCCCAGCATTTT. Its translation: CASSYSRPAVGQPQHF.